The 7 T cell receptor beta chains in this list originate from one sample, sequenced in a study of CD8 T cells in Susac syndrome. With random hexamers, reverse transcription was performed on roughly 0.5 to 1 ug of RNA. From the immunoSEQ multiplex PCR reads, TCRdb called clonotypes with MiXCR, one entry per CDR3 protein. The profile covers about 120,000 distinct CDR3 sequences, with roughly 94% appearing a single time and approximately 0.13% taken by the ten largest. The sequencing input was CD4+ T cells from PBMCs. These receptor sequences come from a human donor with multiple sclerosis.

The genes are TRBV7-2 and TRBJ1-5; D is perhaps TRBD1 (6 bases). Germline V gene data show CDR1 as SGHTA and CDR2 as FQGNSA. There are 13 residues in the CDR3. The V end was cut by 6 bases, the J end by 6 bases, with 12 bases between. CDR3 protein: CASRLTGSQPQHF. Here the CDR3 DNA reads TGTGCCAGCAGATTAACAGGGAGTCAGCCCCAGCATTTT. Full variable domain (missing parts from reference TRBV7-2 and TRBJ1-5): GAGVSQSPSNKVTEKGKDVELRCDPISGHTALYWYRQSLGQGLEFLIYFQGNSAPDKSGLPSDRFSAERTGGSVSTLTIQRTQQEDSAVYLCASRLTGSQPQHFGDGTRLSIL.

This chain connects TRBV7-9 to TRBJ2-5; D not certain. CDR3 size: 13 residues. Germline V gene sequence: CDR1 SEHNR, CDR2 FQNEAQ (reference sequence). Trimming took off 2 bases at V and 5 bases at J, with 9 bases between the two ends. The chain's CDR3 is CASSLLLGETQYF. The CDR3 nucleotides read TGTGCCAGCAGCTTACTTCTTGGGGAGACCCAGTACTTC.

The CDR3 bases are TGTGCCAGTAGTATAAAGGGGGGGAACACTGAAGCTTTCTTT. As protein: CASSIKGGNTEAFF. This chain uses TRBV19 with TRBJ1-1; D possibly corresponds to TRBD1 (6 bases). The germline V and J ends were trimmed by 2 bases and 1 base, with 8 bases remaining between them. Germline values: CDR1 LNHDA, CDR2 SQIVND (reference sequence). There are 14 residues in the CDR3.

In DNA, the CDR3 is TGTGCCAGCAGGGACACGAGCTCTGGAAACACCATATATTTT. This translates into CASRDTSSGNTIYF. The chain combines TRBV12-3 or TRBV12-4 with TRBJ1-3; maybe TRBD1 (5 bases). CDR3 length: 14 residues. Trimming removed 6 bases from V and 0 bases from J, with 9 bases in between.

The V gene is TRBV12-3 or TRBV12-4, the J gene TRBJ2-7; D remains unclear. The CDR3 has 11 amino acids. Trimming shortened V by 3 bases and J by 4 bases, and 4 bases separated the two germline ends. The CDR3 loop reads CASSFRYEQYF. The CDR3 nucleotides read TGTGCCAGCAGTTTTAGGTACGAGCAGTACTTC.

The table lists this clonotype with a count of one. The rearrangement links TRBV25-1 to TRBJ2-7, with 9 positions matching TRBD1. The trim removed 7 bases at V and 6 bases at J, leaving 7 bases unmatched. This CDR3 region has 13 residues. The germline CDR1 and CDR2 sequences are MGHDK and SYGVNS. For the CDR3, the DNA is TGTGCCAGCACGAGGACAGGGGATGGCGAGCAGTACTTC. Residues: CASTRTGDGEQYF.

The V and J genes are TRBV5-1 and TRBJ1-1; perhaps TRBD1 as D (6 bases). Trimming removed 2 bases at V and 3 bases at J, with 8 bases between. The length of the CDR3 is 13 residues. Germline loops: CDR1 SGHRS, CDR2 YFSETQ. CDR3 coding DNA: TGCGCCAGCAGCTTCGCAGGGGACACTGAAGCTTTCTTT. Its protein product is CASSFAGDTEAFF.